The 32 T cell receptor beta chains reported below all come from one sample, sequenced in a study of cytomegalovirus exposure and HLA in healthy donors. TCRdb keeps only in-frame clones here, not all; method: immunoSEQ multiplex PCR. Found here are 150,000 to 160,000 clones, less than 90% of them singletons; the top ten hold around 24%. Sequenced sample: PBMCs. The receptor set was obtained from a man younger than 35 in good health and CMV-seropositive.

A single count supports this clone. Here the CDR3 reads CASSFLDSHGNTQYF. CDR3 in DNA: TGTGCCAGCAGCTTCCTGGACAGCCACGGCAATACGCAGTATTTT. The chain has TRBV7-9 and TRBJ2-3; TRBD1 might be the D (6 bases). Germline loops: CDR1 SEHNR, CDR2 FQNEAQ (reference sequence). The CDR3 spans 15 residues. Trimming took off 3 bases at V and 7 bases at J, with 17 bases between the two ends.

The table lists this clone with a count of one. The V and J genes are TRBV6-5 and TRBJ1-1; D is ambiguous. The CDR3 runs 13 residues. Germline V CDR1 and CDR2: MNHEY, SVGAGI. The V gene lost 5 bases and the J gene lost 0 bases, with 7 bases spanning the gap. This CDR3 reads CASSRRVNTEAFF. The CDR3 DNA follows: TGTGCCAGCAGTCGGCGGGTGAACACTGAAGCTTTCTTT.

V and J are TRBV7-2 and TRBJ2-1, with D perhaps TRBD1 (7 bases). The V gene lost 1 base and the J gene lost 7 bases, with 17 bases spanning the gap. Germline V gene sequence: CDR1 SGHTA, CDR2 FQGNSA. The CDR3 runs 16 residues. CDR3 amino acids: CASSLGLGRGENEQFF. CDR3 DNA: TGTGCCAGCAGCTTAGGATTGGGCAGGGGGGAAAATGAGCAGTTCTTC.

The chain combines TRBV6-5 with TRBJ1-6; D uncertain. CDR1 is MNHEY and CDR2 is SVGAGI in the germline V gene. V was clipped by 8 bases and J by 7 bases, with 15 bases between them. CDR3 length: 14 residues. The CDR3 DNA is TGTGCCAGCGGCCCGATGACGGGAAATTCACCCCTCCACTTT. Protein sequence: CASGPMTGNSPLHF.

A single count supports this clone. The chain carries TRBV4-1 and TRBJ1-2, with D possibly TRBD1 on 6 matching bases. Trimming cost V 0 bases and J 4 bases, with 15 bases left between them. The CDR3 loop spans 16 amino acids. Germline lookup yields CDR1 MGHRA and CDR2 YSYEKL. DNA of the CDR3: TGCGCCAGCAGCCAAGAACCCAGGGGTGGATCCTATGGCTACACCTTC. Its protein product is CASSQEPRGGSYGYTF.

The V and J genes are TRBV5-4 and TRBJ1-1, with unresolved D. Germline V CDR1 and CDR2: SGHNT, YYREEE (reference sequence). This CDR3 region has 16 residues. Trimming left V 0 bases short and J 0 bases short, with 12 bases between. CDR3 sequence (DNA): TGTGCCAGCAGCTTGGGACACCAGATGATGAACACTGAAGCTTTCTTT. Amino acid sequence: CASSLGHQMMNTEAFF.

The genes are TRBV29-1 and TRBJ2-1, with a weak D call TRBD1 (6 bases). Looked up from germline, CDR1 is SQVTM and CDR2 is ANQGSEA. V lost 1 base to trimming and J lost 1 base, with 14 bases between them. CDR3 length equals 16 residues. The CDR3 nucleotides are TGCAGCGTTGAAGGAAGTGGGGGCCTTTCCTACAATGAGCAGTTCTTC. It encodes CSVEGSGGLSYNEQFF.

The rearrangement uses TRBV29-1 and TRBJ1-1; D remains unclear. The V end lost 2 bases, the J end lost 7 bases, and 14 bases lay between the germline ends. CDR1 and CDR2 (germline): SQVTM, ANQGSEA. The length of the CDR3 is 13 residues. The CDR3 region is CSVERVSGIEAFF. In DNA form, the CDR3 reads TGCAGCGTTGAAAGGGTTAGCGGGATTGAAGCTTTCTTT.

The chain couples TRBV7-6 to TRBJ2-3; 9 bases match TRBD2. This CDR3 region has 13 residues. The germline CDR1 and CDR2 sequences are SGHVS and FNYEAQ. The J segment lost 6 bases and the V segment lost 5 bases, leaving 3 bases of the junction unmatched. CDR3 nucleotides: TGTGCCAGCAGCCGGACTAGCGCCGATACGCAGTATTTT. Amino acid sequence: CASSRTSADTQYF.

J is TRBJ1-1 and V is TRBV6-1; TRBD1 agrees at 9 bases. The CDR3 extends over 15 amino acids. V lost 5 bases, J lost 5 bases, and 9 bases stayed unmatched. CDR1 is MNHNS and CDR2 is SASEGT in the germline V gene. The DNA of the CDR3 is TGTGCCAGCAGTCCTCAACAGGGGGCAGTGACTGAAGCTTTCTTT. Protein product: CASSPQQGAVTEAFF.

This chain uses TRBV5-1 with TRBJ2-5, with 9 bases fitting TRBD1. This CDR3 spans 14 amino acids. The ends lost 5 bases at V and 5 bases at J; junction bases unmatched: 7. Per the germline V gene, CDR1 is SGHRS and CDR2 is YFSETQ. CDR3 in amino acids: CASSYTGGWETQYF. CDR3 DNA sequence: TGCGCCAGCAGTTATACAGGGGGCTGGGAGACCCAGTACTTC. Complete variable domain (other parts from reference TRBV5-1 and TRBJ2-5): KAGVTQTPRYLIKTRGQQVTLSCSPISGHRSVSWYQQTPGQGLQFLFEYFSETQRNKGNFPGRFSGRQFSNSRSEMNVSTLELGDSALYLCASSYTGGWETQYFGPGTRLLVL.

This chain joins TRBV27 and TRBJ1-3; TRBD1 matches 8 bases. Germline V gene sequence: CDR1 MNHEY, CDR2 SMNVEV (reference sequence). Losses at the gene ends were 2 bases for V and 1 base for J; bases not matched to a gene: 1. This CDR3 comprises 15 residues. CDR3 bases: TGTGCCAGCAGTTTAACAGGGGGGTCTGGAAACACCATATATTTT. Protein sequence: CASSLTGGSGNTIYF.

This rearrangement joins TRBV7-3 to TRBJ2-7, with D perhaps TRBD2 (6 bases). The germline V gene has CDR1 SGHTA and CDR2 FQGTGA. Trimming took off 6 bases at V and 7 bases at J, with 22 bases between the two ends. This CDR3 is 15 amino acids long. The CDR3 nucleotides are TGTGCCAGCAGTTCAGGGACGGGAGCCGCACAGGAGCAGTACTTC. Encoded protein: CASSSGTGAAQEQYF.

This sequence joins TRBV16 and TRBJ1-1; a possible D gene is TRBD1 (5 bases). CDR3 length: 14 residues. Germline CDR1 reads KGHSY; CDR2 reads FQNENV. Trimming pared 2 bases from V and 1 base from J, leaving 8 bases between. The CDR3 DNA follows: TGTGCCAGCAGCCAACTTCAGGGGAACACTGAAGCTTTCTTT. This translates into CASSQLQGNTEAFF.

V and J are TRBV27 and TRBJ2-3; 10 bases match TRBD2. The germline V gene has CDR1 MNHEY and CDR2 SMNVEV (reference sequence). V lost 2 bases and J lost 5; bases outside the gene matches: 16. The length of the CDR3 is 19 residues. The CDR3 sequence is CASSLGTSGDLKRRDTQYF. CDR3 DNA sequence: TGTGCCAGCAGTTTAGGAACTAGCGGGGACCTTAAGAGAAGAGATACGCAGTATTTT.

The chain links TRBV18 to TRBJ2-3; a weak D match, TRBD2 (5 bases). V lost 0 bases, J lost 3 bases, and 7 bases lay in between. In germline, CDR1 is KGHSH, CDR2 LQKENI. CDR3 size: 14 residues. The CDR3 bases are TGTGCCAGCTCACCACCGGGAGTGACAGATACGCAGTATTTT. As protein: CASSPPGVTDTQYF. Drawing the rest from reference TRBV18 and TRBJ2-3, the complete variable domain is NAGVMQNPRHLVRRRGQEARLRCSPMKGHSHVYWYRQLPEEGLKFMVYLQKENIIDESGMPKERFSAEFPKEGPSILRIQQVVRGDSAAYFCASSPPGVTDTQYFGPGTRLTVL.

The J gene is TRBJ1-1, the V gene TRBV10-3; D possibly corresponds to TRBD1 (5 bases). Looked up from germline, CDR1 is ENHRY and CDR2 is SYGVKD. With 7 bases removed from V and 0 bases from J, the gap between germline ends came to 9 bases. The CDR3 runs 13 residues. This chain's CDR3 is CAIIDSLNTEAFF. The CDR3, as DNA: TGTGCCATCATAGACAGCTTGAACACTGAAGCTTTCTTT.

The J gene is TRBJ2-7, the V gene TRBV20-1; possibly TRBD1 for D (6 bases). The CDR3 is 11 amino acids. Between the trimmed V and J ends, which lost 6 bases and 3 bases, there was a span of 9 bases. Germline V gene lookup returns CDR1 DFQATT and CDR2 SNEGSKA (reference sequence). CDR3 amino acids: CSAGTNYEQYF. DNA for the CDR3: TGCAGTGCGGGGACAAACTACGAGCAGTACTTC.

The chain has TRBV9 and TRBJ2-2, with 16 bases fitting TRBD2. With 0 bases clipped from V and 6 bases from J, the junction kept 5 bases outside the gene matches. Germline V CDR1 and CDR2: SGDLS, YYNGEE. This CDR3 has 18 amino acids. CDR3 in amino acids: CASSVGVGLAGGPGELFF. The CDR3 nucleotides are TGTGCCAGCAGCGTAGGGGTGGGACTAGCGGGAGGGCCCGGGGAGCTGTTTTTT.

The rearrangement links TRBV7-3 to TRBJ2-3, with 14 bases matching TRBD2. Germline loops: CDR1 SGHTA, CDR2 FQGTGA. Germline trimming cut 5 bases from V and 3 bases from J; bases unmatched to any gene: 10. The CDR3 runs to 18 residues. The DNA for the CDR3 is TGTGCCAGCAGCAGAACCGGGACTAGCGGGGGCGGGACAGATACGCAGTATTTT. It translates to CASSRTGTSGGGTDTQYF.

The chain has TRBV27 and TRBJ2-6, with 7 bases identical to TRBD1. V lost 1 base to trimming and J lost 4 bases; unmatched junction nucleotides: 4. Germline values: CDR1 MNHEY, CDR2 SMNVEV (reference sequence). This CDR3 is 16 amino acids long. CDR3 sequence: CASSLLTGSGANVLTF. CDR3 nucleotide sequence: TGTGCCAGCAGTTTATTGACAGGGTCCGGGGCCAACGTCCTGACTTTC.

This chain uses TRBV6-5 with TRBJ1-2; D is undetermined. Trimming cost V 8 bases and J 5 bases, with 6 bases left between them. This CDR3 region has 10 residues. Germline lookup yields CDR1 MNHEY and CDR2 SVGAGI. The CDR3 is CASAGYGYTF. For the CDR3, the DNA is TGTGCCAGCGCCGGGTATGGCTACACCTTC.

This chain connects TRBV5-4 to TRBJ2-7; 8 bases agree with TRBD1. V shed 1 base, J shed 3 bases, and the junction held 9 bases outside the gene matches. CDR3 size: 16 residues. Germline values: CDR1 SGHNT, CDR2 YYREEE (reference sequence). CDR3: CASSLKGQGSLYEQYF. DNA of the CDR3: TGTGCCAGCAGCTTGAAAGGACAGGGAAGCCTCTACGAGCAGTACTTC.

The chain joins TRBV2 to TRBJ2-7; tentatively, D is TRBD1 (6 bases). Germline CDR1 and CDR2: SNHLY and FYNNEI. Trimming took off 6 bases at V and 0 bases at J, with 15 bases between the two ends. The CDR3 consists of 15 residues. The CDR3 bases are TGTGCCAGCAGCGCGCAGGGGTCTGGCTCCTACGAGCAGTACTTC. This sequence encodes CASSAQGSGSYEQYF.

This chain links TRBV27 with TRBJ2-7; TRBD1 agrees at 11 bases. V was clipped by 3 bases and J by 5 bases; unmatched bases: 0. The CDR3 runs to 13 residues. Germline lookup yields CDR1 MNHEY and CDR2 SMNVEV (reference sequence). The CDR3: CASSLGQGDEQYF. CDR3 in DNA: TGTGCCAGCAGTTTGGGACAGGGGGACGAGCAGTACTTC.

The chain employs TRBV11-2 and TRBJ2-4; TRBD2 matches at 8 bases. CDR1 and CDR2 from the germline V gene are SGHAT and FQNNGV. J gave up 9 bases and V 0 bases, and 19 bases lay outside the gene matches. The CDR3 loop spans 19 amino acids. The CDR3 spells CASSLDGSWSGSSSGIQYF. CDR3 bases: TGTGCCAGCAGCTTAGACGGGAGTTGGAGCGGGAGCTCCAGTGGCATTCAGTACTTC.

V gene TRBV7-9 combines with J gene TRBJ2-3, with TRBD2 identical over 9 bases. The CDR3 has 12 amino acids. Germline V gene sequence: CDR1 SEHNR, CDR2 FQNEAQ (reference sequence). The CDR3 coding sequence is TGTGGAGCTAGCGGGATATCAGATACGCAGTATTTT. Amino acid sequence: CGASGISDTQYF.

The genes are TRBV4-2 and TRBJ2-5; TRBD1 agrees at 9 bases. V gave up 0 bases and J gave up 5 bases; unmatched junction bases: 7. Germline CDR1 reads LGHNA; CDR2 reads YNFKEQ. CDR3 length: 16 amino acids. The CDR3 sequence is CASSQDQQGAGETQYF. The CDR3, as DNA: TGTGCCAGCAGCCAAGATCAACAGGGGGCTGGGGAGACCCAGTACTTC.

The table lists this clone with a few counts. The chain couples TRBV5-6 to TRBJ2-4; a weak D match, TRBD2 (6 bases). CDR3 length equals 14 residues. V gave up 0 bases and J gave up 12 bases, with 16 bases separating them. CDR1 is SGHDT and CDR2 is YYEEEE in the germline V gene. The CDR3 DNA is TGTGCCAGCAGCTTGGCCGTGGGACTCCCCACTCAGTACTTC. Its protein is CASSLAVGLPTQYF.

The V gene is TRBV18, the J gene TRBJ2-5; 8 nucleotides line up with TRBD2. This CDR3 contains 18 residues. Trimming at V came to 8 bases and at J to 4 bases, leaving 21 bases not matched to a gene. Germline-derived CDR1 and CDR2 are KGHSH and LQKENI. The CDR3: CASTHGASGGLTGETQYF. The CDR3 DNA is TGTGCCAGCACCCACGGGGCAAGCGGGGGCCTTACTGGAGAGACCCAGTACTTC.

The J gene is TRBJ1-3, the V gene TRBV7-9, with D unresolved. The length of the CDR3 is 11 residues. The germline CDR1 and CDR2 sequences are SEHNR and FQNEAQ (reference sequence). Trimming stripped 5 bases from V and 3 bases from J, with 2 bases between. In DNA form, the CDR3 reads TGTGCCAGCAGCCATGGAAACACCATATATTTT. It encodes CASSHGNTIYF.

V is TRBV5-5 and J is TRBJ2-1; the D gene is possibly TRBD2 (6 bases). Trimming shortened V by 0 bases and J by 6 bases, and 7 bases separated the two germline ends. Germline V gene lookup returns CDR1 SGHKS and CDR2 YYEKEE (reference sequence). This CDR3 spans 13 amino acids. The CDR3 region is CASSLAGGNEQFF. CDR3 DNA sequence: TGTGCCAGCAGCTTGGCCGGGGGCAATGAGCAGTTCTTC.